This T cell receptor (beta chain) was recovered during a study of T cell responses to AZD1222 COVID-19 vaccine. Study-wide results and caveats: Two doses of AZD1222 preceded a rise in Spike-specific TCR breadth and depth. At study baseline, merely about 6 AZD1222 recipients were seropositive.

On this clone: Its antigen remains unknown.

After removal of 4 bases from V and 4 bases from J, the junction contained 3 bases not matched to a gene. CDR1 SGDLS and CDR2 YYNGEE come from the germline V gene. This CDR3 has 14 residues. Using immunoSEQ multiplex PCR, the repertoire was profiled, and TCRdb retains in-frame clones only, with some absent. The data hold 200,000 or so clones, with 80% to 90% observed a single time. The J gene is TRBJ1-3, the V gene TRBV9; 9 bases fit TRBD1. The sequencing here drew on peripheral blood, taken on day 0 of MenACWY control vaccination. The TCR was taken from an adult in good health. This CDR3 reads CASSPGTGGNTIYF. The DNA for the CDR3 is TGTGCCAGCAGCCCGGGGACAGGGGGAAACACCATATATTTT. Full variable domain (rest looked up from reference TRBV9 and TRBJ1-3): DSGVTQTPKHLITATGQRVTLRCSPRSGDLSVYWYQQSLDQGLQFLIQYYNGEERAKGNILERFSAQQFPDLHSELNLSSLELGDSALYFCASSPGTGGNTIYFGEGSWLTVV.